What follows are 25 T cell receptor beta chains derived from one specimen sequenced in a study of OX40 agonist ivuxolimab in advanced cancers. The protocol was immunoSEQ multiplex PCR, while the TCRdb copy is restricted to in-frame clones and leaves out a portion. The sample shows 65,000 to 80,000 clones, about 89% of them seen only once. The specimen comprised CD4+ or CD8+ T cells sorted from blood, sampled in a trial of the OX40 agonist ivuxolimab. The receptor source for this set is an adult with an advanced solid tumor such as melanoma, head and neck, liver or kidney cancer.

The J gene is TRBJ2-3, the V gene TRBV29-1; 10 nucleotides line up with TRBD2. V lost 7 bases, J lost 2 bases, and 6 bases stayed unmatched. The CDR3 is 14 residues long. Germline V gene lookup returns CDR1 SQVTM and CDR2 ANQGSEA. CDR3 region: CSARAGGFTDTQYF. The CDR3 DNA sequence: TGCAGCGCGCGAGCGGGAGGGTTCACAGATACGCAGTATTTT.

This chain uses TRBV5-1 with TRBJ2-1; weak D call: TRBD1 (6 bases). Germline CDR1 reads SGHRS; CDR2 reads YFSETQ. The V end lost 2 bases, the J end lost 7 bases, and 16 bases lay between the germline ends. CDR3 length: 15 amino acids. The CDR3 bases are TGCGCCAGCAGCTTCGTCACAGGGAATAGGAATGAGCAGTTCTTC. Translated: CASSFVTGNRNEQFF.

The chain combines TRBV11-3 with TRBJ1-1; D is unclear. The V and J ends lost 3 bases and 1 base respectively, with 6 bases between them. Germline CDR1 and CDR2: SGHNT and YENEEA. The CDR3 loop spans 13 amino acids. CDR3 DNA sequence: TGTGCCAGCAGCTTCCAGGAGAACACTGAAGCTTTCTTT. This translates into CASSFQENTEAFF.

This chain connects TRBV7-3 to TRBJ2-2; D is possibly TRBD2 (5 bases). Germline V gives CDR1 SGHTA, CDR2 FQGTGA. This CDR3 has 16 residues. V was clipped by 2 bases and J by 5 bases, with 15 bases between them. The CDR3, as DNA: TGTGCCAGCAGCTTAGTAAGCGGCCCGGAGACCGGGGAGCTGTTTTTT. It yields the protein CASSLVSGPETGELFF. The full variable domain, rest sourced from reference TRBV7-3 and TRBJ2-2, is GAGVSQTPSNKVTEKGKYVELRCDPISGHTALYWYRQSLGQGPEFLIYFQGTGAADDSGLPNDRFFAVRPEGSVSTLKIQRTERGDSAVYLCASSLVSGPETGELFFGEGSRLTVL.

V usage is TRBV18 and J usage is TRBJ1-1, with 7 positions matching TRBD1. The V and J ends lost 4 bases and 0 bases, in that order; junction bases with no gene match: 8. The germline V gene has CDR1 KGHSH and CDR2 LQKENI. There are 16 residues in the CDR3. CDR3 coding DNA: TGTGCCAGCTCACTGACAGGGCCCCCAATGAACACTGAAGCTTTCTTT. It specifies CASSLTGPPMNTEAFF. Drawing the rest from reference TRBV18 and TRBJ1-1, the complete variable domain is NAGVMQNPRHLVRRRGQEARLRCSPMKGHSHVYWYRQLPEEGLKFMVYLQKENIIDESGMPKERFSAEFPKEGPSILRIQQVVRGDSAAYFCASSLTGPPMNTEAFFGQGTRLTVV.

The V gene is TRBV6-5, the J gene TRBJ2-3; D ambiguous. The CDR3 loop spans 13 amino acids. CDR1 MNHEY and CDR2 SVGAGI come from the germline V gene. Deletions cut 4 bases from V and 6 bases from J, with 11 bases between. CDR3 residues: CASSSLLVDTQYF. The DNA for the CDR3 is TGTGCCAGCAGTTCGCTGCTAGTGGATACGCAGTATTTT.

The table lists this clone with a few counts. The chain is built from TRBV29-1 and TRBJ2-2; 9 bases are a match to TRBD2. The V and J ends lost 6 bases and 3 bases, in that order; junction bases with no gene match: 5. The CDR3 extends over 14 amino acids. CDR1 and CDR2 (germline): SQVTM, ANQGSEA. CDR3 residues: CSVRAGGDTGELFF. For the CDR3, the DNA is TGCAGCGTCCGAGCGGGGGGCGACACCGGGGAGCTGTTTTTT.

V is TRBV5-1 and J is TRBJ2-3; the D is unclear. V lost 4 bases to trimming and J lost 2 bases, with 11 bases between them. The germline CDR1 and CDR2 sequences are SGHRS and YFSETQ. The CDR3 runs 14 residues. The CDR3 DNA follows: TGCGCCAGCAGCAGAGACCCCACCACAGATACGCAGTATTTT. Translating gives CASSRDPTTDTQYF.

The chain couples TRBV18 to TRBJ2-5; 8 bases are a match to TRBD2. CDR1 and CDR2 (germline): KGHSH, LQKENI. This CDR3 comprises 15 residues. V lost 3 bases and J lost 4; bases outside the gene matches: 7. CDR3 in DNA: TGTGCCAGCTCACCGGCGGTAGCGGGGTCAGAGACCCAGTACTTC. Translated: CASSPAVAGSETQYF.

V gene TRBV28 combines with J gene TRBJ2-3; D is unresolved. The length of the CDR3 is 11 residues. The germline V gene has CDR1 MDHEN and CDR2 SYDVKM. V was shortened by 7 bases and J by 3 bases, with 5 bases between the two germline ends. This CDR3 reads CASTGTDTQYF. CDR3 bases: TGTGCCAGCACCGGTACAGATACGCAGTATTTT.

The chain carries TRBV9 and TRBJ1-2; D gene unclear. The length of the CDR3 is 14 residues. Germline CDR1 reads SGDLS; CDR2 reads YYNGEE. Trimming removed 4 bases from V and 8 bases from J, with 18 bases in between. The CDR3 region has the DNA TGTGCCAGCAGCTCTGACCCGGGAGCGGGGGGCTACACCTTC. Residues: CASSSDPGAGGYTF.

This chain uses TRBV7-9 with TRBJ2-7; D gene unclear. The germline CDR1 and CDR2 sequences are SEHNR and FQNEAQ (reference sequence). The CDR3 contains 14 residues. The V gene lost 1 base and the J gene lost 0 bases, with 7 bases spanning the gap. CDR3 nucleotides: TGTGCCAGCAGCTTAGACACAGTCTCCTACGAGCAGTACTTC. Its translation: CASSLDTVSYEQYF. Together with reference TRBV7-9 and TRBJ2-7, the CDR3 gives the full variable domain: DTGVSQNPRHKITKRGQNVTFRCDPISEHNRLYWYRQTLGQGPEFLTYFQNEAQLEKSRLLSDRFSAERPKGSFSTLEIQRTEQGDSAMYLCASSLDTVSYEQYFGPGTRLTVT.

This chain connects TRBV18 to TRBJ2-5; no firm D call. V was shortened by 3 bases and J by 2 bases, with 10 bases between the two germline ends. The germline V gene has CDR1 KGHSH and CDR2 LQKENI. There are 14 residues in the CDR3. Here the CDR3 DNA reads TGTGCCAGCTCACCGGTTCTGGGGCAAGAGACCCAGTACTTC. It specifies CASSPVLGQETQYF.

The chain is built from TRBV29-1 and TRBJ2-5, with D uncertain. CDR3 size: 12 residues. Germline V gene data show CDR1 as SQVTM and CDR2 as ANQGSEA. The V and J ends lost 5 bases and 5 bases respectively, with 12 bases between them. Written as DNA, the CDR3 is TGCAGCGTTACAGAAAACTTGGAGACCCAGTACTTC. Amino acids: CSVTENLETQYF. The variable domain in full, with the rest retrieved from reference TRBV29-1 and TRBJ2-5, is SAVISQKPSRDICQRGTSLTIQCQVDSQVTMMFWYRQQPGQSLTLIATANQGSEATYESGFVIDKFPISRPNLTFSTLTVSNMSPEDSSIYLCSVTENLETQYFGPGTRLLVL.

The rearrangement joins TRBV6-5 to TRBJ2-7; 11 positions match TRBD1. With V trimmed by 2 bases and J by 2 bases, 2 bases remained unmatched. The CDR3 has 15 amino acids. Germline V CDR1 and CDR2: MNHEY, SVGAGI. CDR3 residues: CASSYRDRGTYEQYF. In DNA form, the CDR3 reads TGTGCCAGCAGTTACCGGGACAGGGGGACCTACGAGCAGTACTTC.

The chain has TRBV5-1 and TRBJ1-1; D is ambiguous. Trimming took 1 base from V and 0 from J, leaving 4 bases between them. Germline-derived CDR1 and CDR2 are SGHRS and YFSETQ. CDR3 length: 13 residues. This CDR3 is CASSLMVNTEAFF. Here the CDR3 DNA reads TGCGCCAGCAGCTTGATGGTGAACACTGAAGCTTTCTTT.

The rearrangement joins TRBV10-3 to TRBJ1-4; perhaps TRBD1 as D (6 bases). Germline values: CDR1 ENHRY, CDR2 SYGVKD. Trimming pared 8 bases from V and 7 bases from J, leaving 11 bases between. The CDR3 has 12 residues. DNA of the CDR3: TGTGCCATCGGGGGCGATCTTGAAAAACTGTTTTTT. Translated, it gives CAIGGDLEKLFF.

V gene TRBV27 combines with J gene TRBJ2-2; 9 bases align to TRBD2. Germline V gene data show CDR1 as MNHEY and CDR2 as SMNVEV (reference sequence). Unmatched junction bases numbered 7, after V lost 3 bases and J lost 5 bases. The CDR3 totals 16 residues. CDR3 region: CASSLFLAGTTGELFF. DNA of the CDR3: TGTGCCAGCAGTTTGTTCCTAGCGGGAACTACCGGGGAGCTGTTTTTT.

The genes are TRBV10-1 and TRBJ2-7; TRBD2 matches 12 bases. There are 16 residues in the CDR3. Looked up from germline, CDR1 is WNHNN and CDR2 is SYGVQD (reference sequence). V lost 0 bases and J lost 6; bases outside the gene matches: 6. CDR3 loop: CASSESPTSGRSEQYF. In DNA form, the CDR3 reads TGCGCCAGCAGTGAGTCCCCGACTAGCGGGAGAAGCGAGCAGTACTTC.

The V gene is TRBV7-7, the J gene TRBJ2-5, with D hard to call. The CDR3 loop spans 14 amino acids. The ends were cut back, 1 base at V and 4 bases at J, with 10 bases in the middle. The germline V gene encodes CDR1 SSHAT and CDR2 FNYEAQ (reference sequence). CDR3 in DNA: TGTGCCAGCAGCTTAGGTGTAGGTGGAGAGACCCAGTACTTC. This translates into CASSLGVGGETQYF.

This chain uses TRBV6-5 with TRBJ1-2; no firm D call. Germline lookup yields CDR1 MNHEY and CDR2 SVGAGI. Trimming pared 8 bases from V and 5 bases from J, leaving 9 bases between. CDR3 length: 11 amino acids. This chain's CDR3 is CASAGWYGYTF. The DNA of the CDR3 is TGTGCCAGCGCCGGATGGTATGGCTACACCTTC.

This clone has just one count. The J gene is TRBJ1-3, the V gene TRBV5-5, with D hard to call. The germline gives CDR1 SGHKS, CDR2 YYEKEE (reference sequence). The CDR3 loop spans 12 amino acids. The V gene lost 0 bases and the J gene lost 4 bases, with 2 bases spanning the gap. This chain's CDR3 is CASSLEGNTIYF. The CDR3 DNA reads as TGTGCCAGCAGCTTGGAAGGAAACACCATATATTTT. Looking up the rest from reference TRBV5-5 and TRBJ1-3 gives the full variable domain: DAGVTQSPTHLIKTRGQQVTLRCSPISGHKSVSWYQQVLGQGPQFIFQYYEKEERGRGNFPDRFSARQFPNYSSELNVNALLLGDSALYLCASSLEGNTIYFGEGSWLTVV.

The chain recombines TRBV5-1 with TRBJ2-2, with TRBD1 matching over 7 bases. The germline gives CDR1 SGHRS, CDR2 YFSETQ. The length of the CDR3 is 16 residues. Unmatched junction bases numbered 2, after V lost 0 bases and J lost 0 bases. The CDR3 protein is CASSLDGTANTGELFF. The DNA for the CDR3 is TGCGCCAGCAGCTTGGATGGGACAGCGAACACCGGGGAGCTGTTTTTT.

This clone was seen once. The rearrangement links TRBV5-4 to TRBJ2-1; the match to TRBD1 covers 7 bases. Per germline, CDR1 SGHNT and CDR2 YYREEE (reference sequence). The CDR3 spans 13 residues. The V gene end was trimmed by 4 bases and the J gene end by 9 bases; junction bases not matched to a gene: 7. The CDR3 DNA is TGTGCCAGCAGCCTTCACAGGGGATTTGAGCAGTTCTTC. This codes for CASSLHRGFEQFF.

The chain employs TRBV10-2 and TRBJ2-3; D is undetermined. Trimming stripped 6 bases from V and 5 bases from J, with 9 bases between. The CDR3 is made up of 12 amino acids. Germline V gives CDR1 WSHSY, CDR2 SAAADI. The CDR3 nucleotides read TGCGCCAGCAGACTTGGGGTAGATACGCAGTATTTT. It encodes CASRLGVDTQYF.